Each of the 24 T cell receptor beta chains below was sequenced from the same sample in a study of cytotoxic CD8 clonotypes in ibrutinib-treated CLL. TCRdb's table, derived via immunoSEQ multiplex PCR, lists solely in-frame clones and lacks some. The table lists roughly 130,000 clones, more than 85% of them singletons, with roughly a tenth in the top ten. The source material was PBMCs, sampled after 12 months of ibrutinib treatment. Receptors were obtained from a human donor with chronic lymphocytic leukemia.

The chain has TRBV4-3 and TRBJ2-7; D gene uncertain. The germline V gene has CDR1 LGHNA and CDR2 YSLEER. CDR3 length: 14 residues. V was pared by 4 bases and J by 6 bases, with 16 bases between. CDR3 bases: TGCGCCAGCAGCCCGTCAGTGGGTACTGCCGAGCAGTACTTC. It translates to CASSPSVGTAEQYF.

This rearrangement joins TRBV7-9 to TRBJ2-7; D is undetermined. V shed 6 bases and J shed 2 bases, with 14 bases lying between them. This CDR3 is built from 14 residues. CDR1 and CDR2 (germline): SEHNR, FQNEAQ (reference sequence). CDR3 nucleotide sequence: TGTGCCAGCAGGCAAGCTGGGCCCACCTACGAGCAGTACTTC. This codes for CASRQAGPTYEQYF.

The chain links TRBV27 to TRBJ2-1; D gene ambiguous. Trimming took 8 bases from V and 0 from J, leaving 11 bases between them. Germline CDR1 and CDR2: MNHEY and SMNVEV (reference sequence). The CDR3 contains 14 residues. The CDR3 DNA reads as TGTGCCAGCGCGTTTACTCCCTCCTACAATGAGCAGTTCTTC. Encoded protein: CASAFTPSYNEQFF.

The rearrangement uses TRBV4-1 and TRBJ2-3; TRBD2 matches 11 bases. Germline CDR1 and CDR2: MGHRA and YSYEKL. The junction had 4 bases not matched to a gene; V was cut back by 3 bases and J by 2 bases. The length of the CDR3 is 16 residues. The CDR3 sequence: CASSHLTSGNTDTQYF. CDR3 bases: TGCGCCAGCAGCCACCTGACTAGCGGGAACACAGATACGCAGTATTTT.

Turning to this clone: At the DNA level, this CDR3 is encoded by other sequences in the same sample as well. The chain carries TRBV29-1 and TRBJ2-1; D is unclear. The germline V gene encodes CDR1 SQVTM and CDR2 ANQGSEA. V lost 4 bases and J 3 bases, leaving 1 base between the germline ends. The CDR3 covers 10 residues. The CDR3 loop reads CSVGYNEQFF. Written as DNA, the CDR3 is TGCAGCGTTGGCTACAATGAGCAGTTCTTC.

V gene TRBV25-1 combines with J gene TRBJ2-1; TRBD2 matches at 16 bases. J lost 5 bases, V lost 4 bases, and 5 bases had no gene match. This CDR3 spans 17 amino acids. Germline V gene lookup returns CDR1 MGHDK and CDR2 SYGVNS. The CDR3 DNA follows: TGTGCCAGCAGTGGGGGACTAGCGGGAGGGGGCCACAATGAGCAGTTCTTC. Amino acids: CASSGGLAGGGHNEQFF.

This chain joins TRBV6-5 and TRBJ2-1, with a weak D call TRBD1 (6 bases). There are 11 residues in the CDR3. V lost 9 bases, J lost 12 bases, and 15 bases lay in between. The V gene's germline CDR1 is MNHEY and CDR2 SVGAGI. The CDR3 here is CASGLTRGQFF. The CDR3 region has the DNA TGTGCCAGTGGTCTCACCAGGGGGCAGTTCTTC.

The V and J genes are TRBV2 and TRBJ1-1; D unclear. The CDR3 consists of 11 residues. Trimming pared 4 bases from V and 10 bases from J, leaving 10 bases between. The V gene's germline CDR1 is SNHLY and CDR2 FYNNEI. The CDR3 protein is CASSGAAGAFF. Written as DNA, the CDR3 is TGTGCCAGCAGTGGGGCCGCTGGAGCTTTCTTT.

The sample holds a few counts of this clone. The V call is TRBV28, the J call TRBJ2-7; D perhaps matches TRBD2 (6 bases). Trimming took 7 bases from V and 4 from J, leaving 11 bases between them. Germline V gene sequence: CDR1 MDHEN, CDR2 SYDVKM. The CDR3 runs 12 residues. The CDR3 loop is CASIGGAYEQYF. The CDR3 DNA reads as TGTGCCAGCATTGGAGGGGCTTACGAGCAGTACTTC.

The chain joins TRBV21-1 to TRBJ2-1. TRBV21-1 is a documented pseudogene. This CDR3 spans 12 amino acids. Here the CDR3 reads CASSKGDDEQFF. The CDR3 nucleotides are TGTGCCAGCAGCAAAGGAGATGACGAGCAGTTCTTC.

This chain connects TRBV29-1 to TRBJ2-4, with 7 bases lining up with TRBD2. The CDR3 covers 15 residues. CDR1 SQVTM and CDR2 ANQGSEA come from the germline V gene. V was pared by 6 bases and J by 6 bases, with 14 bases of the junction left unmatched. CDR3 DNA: TGCAGCGTCCGCCTAGCGGCCCCGGGGGGAAACATTCAGTACTTC. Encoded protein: CSVRLAAPGGNIQYF. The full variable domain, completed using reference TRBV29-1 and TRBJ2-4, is SAVISQKPSRDICQRGTSLTIQCQVDSQVTMMFWYRQQPGQSLTLIATANQGSEATYESGFVIDKFPISRPNLTFSTLTVSNMSPEDSSIYLCSVRLAAPGGNIQYFGAGTRLSVL.

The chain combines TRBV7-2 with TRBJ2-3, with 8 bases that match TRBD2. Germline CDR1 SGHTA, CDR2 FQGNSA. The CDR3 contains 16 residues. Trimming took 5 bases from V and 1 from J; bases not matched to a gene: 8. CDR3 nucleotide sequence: TGTGCCAGCAGCGTCACCGGGACTAGAGGCACAGATACGCAGTATTTT. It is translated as CASSVTGTRGTDTQYF. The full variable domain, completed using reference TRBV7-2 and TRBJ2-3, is GAGVSQSPSNKVTEKGKDVELRCDPISGHTALYWYRQSLGQGLEFLIYFQGNSAPDKSGLPSDRFSAERTGGSVSTLTIQRTQQEDSAVYLCASSVTGTRGTDTQYFGPGTRLTVL.

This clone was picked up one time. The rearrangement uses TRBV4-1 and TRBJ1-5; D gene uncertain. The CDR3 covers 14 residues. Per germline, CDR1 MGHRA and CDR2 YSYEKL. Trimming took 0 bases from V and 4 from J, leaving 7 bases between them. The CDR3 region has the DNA TGCGCCAGCAGCCAAGATAGCAGGAATCAGCCCCAGCATTTT. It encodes CASSQDSRNQPQHF.

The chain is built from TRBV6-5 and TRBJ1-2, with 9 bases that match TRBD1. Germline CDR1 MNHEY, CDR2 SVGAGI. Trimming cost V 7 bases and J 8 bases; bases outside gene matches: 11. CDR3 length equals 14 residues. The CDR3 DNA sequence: TGTGCCAGCATGCCGGGACAGGGAGTACGGGGCTACACCTTC. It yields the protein CASMPGQGVRGYTF.

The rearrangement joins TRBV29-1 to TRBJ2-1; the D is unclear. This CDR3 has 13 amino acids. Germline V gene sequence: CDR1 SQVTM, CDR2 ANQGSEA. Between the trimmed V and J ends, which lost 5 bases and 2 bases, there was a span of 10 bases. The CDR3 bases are TGCAGCGTTAGAGCAGGAACCTACAATGAGCAGTTCTTC. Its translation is CSVRAGTYNEQFF.

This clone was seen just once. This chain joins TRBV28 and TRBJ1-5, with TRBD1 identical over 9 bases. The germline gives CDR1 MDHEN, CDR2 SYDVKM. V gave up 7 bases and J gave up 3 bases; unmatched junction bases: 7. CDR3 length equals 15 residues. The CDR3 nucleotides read TGTGCCAGCAAGCGAGGGACAGGGTACAATCAGCCCCAGCATTTT. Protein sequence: CASKRGTGYNQPQHF.

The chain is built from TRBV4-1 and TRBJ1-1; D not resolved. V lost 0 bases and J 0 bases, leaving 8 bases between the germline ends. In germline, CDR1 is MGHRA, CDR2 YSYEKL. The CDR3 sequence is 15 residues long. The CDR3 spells CASSQETELNTEAFF. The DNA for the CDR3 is TGCGCCAGCAGCCAAGAGACGGAATTGAACACTGAAGCTTTCTTT.

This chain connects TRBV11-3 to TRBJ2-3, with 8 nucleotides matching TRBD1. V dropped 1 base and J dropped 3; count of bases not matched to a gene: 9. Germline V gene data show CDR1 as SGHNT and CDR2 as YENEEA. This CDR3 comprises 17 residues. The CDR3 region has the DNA TGTGCCAGCAGCTTAGGGGCCCCAGGGGGCACGACAGATACGCAGTATTTT. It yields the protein CASSLGAPGGTTDTQYF.

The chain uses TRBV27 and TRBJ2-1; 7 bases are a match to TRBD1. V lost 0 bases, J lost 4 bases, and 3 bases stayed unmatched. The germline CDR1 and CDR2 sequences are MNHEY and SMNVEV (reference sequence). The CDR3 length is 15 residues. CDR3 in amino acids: CASSLSQGVYNEQFF. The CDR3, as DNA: TGTGCCAGCAGTTTATCGCAGGGGGTATACAATGAGCAGTTCTTC.

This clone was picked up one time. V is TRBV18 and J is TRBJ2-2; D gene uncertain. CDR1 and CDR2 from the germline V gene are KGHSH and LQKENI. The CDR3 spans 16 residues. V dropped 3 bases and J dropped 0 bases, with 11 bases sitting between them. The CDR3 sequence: CASSPDSSANTGELFF. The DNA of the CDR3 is TGTGCCAGCTCACCTGACTCTTCGGCGAACACCGGGGAGCTGTTTTTT.

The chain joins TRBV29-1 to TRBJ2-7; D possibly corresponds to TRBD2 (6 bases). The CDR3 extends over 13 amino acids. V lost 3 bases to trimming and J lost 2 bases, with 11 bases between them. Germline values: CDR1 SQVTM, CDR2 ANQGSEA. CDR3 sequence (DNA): TGCAGCGTTGATACGGGGGAGGCCTACGAGCAGTACTTC. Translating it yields CSVDTGEAYEQYF.

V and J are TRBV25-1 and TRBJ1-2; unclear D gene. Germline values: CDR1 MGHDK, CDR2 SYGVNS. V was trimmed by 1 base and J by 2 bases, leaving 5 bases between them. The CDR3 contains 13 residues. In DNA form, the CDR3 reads TGTGCCAGCAGTGAATCGGGAAACTATGGCTACACCTTC. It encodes CASSESGNYGYTF.

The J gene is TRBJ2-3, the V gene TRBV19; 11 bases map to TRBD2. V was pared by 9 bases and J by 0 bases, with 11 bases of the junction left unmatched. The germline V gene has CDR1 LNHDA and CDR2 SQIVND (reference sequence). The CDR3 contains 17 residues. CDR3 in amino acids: CASELAGGLGSTDTQYF. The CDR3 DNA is TGTGCCAGCGAGTTAGCGGGAGGGCTTGGTAGCACAGATACGCAGTATTTT. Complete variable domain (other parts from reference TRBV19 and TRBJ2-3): DGGITQSPKYLFRKEGQNVTLSCEQNLNHDAMYWYRQDPGQGLRLIYYSQIVNDFQKGDIAEGYSVSREKKESFPLTVTSAQKNPTAFYLCASELAGGLGSTDTQYFGPGTRLTVL.

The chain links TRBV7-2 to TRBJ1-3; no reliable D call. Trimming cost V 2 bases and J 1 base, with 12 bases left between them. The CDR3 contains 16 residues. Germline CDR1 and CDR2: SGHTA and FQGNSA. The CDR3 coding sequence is TGTGCCAGCAGCTTAAGTAGTGGGTTGTCTGGAAACACCATATATTTT. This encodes CASSLSSGLSGNTIYF.